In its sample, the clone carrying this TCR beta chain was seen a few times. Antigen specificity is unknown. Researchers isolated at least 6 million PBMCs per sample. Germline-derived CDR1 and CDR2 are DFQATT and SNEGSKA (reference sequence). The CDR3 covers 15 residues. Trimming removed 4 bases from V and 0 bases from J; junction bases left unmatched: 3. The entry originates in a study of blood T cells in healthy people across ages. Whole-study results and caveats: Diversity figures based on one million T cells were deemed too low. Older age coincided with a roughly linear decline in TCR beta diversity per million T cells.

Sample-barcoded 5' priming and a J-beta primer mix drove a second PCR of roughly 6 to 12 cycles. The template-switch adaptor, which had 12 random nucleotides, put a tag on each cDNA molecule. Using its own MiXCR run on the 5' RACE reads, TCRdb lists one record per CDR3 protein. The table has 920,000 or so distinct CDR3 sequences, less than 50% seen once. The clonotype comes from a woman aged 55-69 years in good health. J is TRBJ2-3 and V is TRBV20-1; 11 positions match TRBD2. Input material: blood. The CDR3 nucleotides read TGCAGTGCTAAGACTAGCGGGATTAGCACAGATACGCAGTATTTT. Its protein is CSAKTSGISTDTQYF.